This TCR beta chain was sequenced during a study of untreated major depressive disorder. Regarding the study as a whole: CD4+ T cells from depressed patients used TRBV05-01 (Vbeta 5.1) more often than controls. Only three preselected Vbeta families were compared in sequencing. A comparatively small sample limits the generalizability of these findings.

With 0 bases removed from V and 4 bases from J, the gap between germline ends came to 25 bases. CDR1 is WSHSY, CDR2 SAAADI, per germline. This CDR3 has 19 amino acids. For this clone: Its antigen is as yet unknown.

This table comes from immunoSEQ multiplex PCR, and its TCRdb copy is limited to in-frame clones, with some not included. The sample lists more than 10,000 clones, over 80% occurring once. About 28 ml of peripheral blood was collected per donor. The sequence came from a woman between 25 and 40 years old with major depressive disorder. Source material: CD4+ T cells from PBMCs. This chain joins TRBV10-2 and TRBJ2-7, with D possibly matching TRBD2 (6 bases). CDR3 in DNA: TGCGCCAGCAGTGAGTCGAGGACCGGCGGGACCCTTCTTGTATACGAGCAGTACTTC. It encodes CASSESRTGGTLLVYEQYF.